This paragraph reports one TCR beta chain. Its antigen remains unidentified. Per-base qualities were not stored, and no clone one base away is much larger. Trimming costs V 1 base and J 1 base, and their ends lie 12 bases apart. The cysteine opens and the phenylalanine closes a CDR3 of 15 amino acids. Only the CDR3 DNA stays, 45 bases, in frame from base 1. CDR1 is given as SGHTS and CDR2 as YDEGEE, both from the germline V gene. TCRbeta CDR3 regions were amplified from genomic DNA by means of the immunoSEQ Assay, a bias-controlled multiplex PCR. As for the original processing: The number of nucleated cells in each sample was estimated from the amplification of reference gene primers within the assay. To quantify the absolute abundance of each unique TCRbeta CDR3 rearrangement, sequence reads were collapsed and filtered. For each sample, productive Simpson clonality was calculated as the square root of Simpson's diversity index across productive rearrangements. Not all clones reach the TCRdb copy of this immuneACCESS table, which keeps in-frame sequences only. Checked studies attribute under half of the gap to unresolved V genes and leave the rest unexplained. V and J calls and clone size are copied from that table; D and trimming were computed from the DNA. The sample table holds more than 95,000 clones, of which almost 85% were seen once. Roughly 7.1% of the sample lies in the top ten.

Whole blood was collected in K2EDTA tubes by collaborating institutions according to the institutions' own protocols. For TCRbeta analysis, collaborators shipped samples in one of three forms: frozen whole blood, isolated PBMCs, or DNA extracted from either of those sample types. The data derive from a study of blood T cell repertoires in COVID-19 (TCRdb year 2020). For the study in its entirety: Samples from collaborators originated in the United States, Italy and Spain and spanned both the acute and convalescent phases of COVID-19. The material from the prospective study consisted of cDNA or gDNA derived from T cells, B-cell-depleted T cells, or PBMCs. Subjects who had been exposed to COVID-19, were actively infected with it, or had recovered from it provided the deeply sampled blood TCRbeta repertoires that made up the dataset. A freely available public database, intended as a resource for researchers studying the immune response to SARS-CoV-2, is where the repertoires were released. Samples were obtained from the ongoing ImmuneRACE study (first 160 participants) and from about 1,300 subjects provided by 6 global collaborators. Sample metadata almost always included a de-identified subject ID, COVID-19 status, age in years and sex. HLA class I and class II types, where available, came from metadata supplied by the sample provider rather than from assay-based typing. General study outcomes and caveats: Clinical and demographic metadata were provided uncurated, with the amount varying by source and participant.

The sample comprised peripheral blood. The rearrangement joined TRBV5-8 to TRBJ2-7; TRBD2 might be the D gene, on 5 matching bases. The TCR comes from a man in his 70s with active or convalescent COVID-19. The DNA sequence follows: TGTGCCAGCAGCTTGCGGGGTACCTCGTCCTACGAGCAGTACTTC. This translates into CASSLRGTSSYEQYF.